The sequence of this T cell receptor (beta chain) was determined in a study of shared clonotypes between healthy human individuals. Turning to this clone: The antigen is undetermined.

Findings and caveats of the study: Depth of sequencing was expected to influence donor clonotype sharing.

The study enrolled healthy HIV-negative adults without recent acute infections or vaccinations as donors. The data were produced by immunoSEQ multiplex PCR, yet TCRdb's version contains in-frame clones alone and is incomplete. Altogether about 1.4 million clones are present, roughly 95% being singletons, with the ten largest covering 1% to 1.5%. Germline CDR1 reads LNHNV; CDR2 reads YYDKDF (reference sequence). The CDR3 runs to 13 residues. The V end lost 5 bases, the J end lost 5 bases, and 13 bases lay between the germline ends. The origin of this receptor is a man aged 30 to 45 in good health. The sequenced material came from naive CD4+ T cells sorted from blood. Subset here: CD45RA+ positively selected. The chain couples TRBV15 to TRBJ2-7; D is perhaps TRBD2 (6 bases). This chain's CDR3 is CATSPRGGNEQYF. Here the CDR3 DNA reads TGTGCCACCAGCCCTAGAGGAGGGAACGAGCAGTACTTC.